The text below deals with one T cell receptor beta chain. The method was immunoSEQ multiplex PCR; TCRdb's version includes in-frame clones alone and lacks a portion of them. The sample contains approximately 290,000 clones, approximately 85% of which appear only once. This sample was included in a study of blood T cell repertoires in COVID-19. Study context: In each case, the material was cDNA or gDNA derived from T cells, B-cell-depleted T cells, or PBMCs.

Looked up from germline, CDR1 is SGHDN and CDR2 is FVKESK. J gave up 8 bases and V 3 bases, and 13 bases lay outside the gene matches. The CDR3 covers 17 residues. Sequencing used PBMCs or T cells enriched from blood (not recorded which). The receptor was derived from a woman in her 30s who had recovered from COVID-19. The V gene is TRBV14, the J gene TRBJ2-1, with 10 nucleotides matching TRBD2. This CDR3 reads CASSHLRAGGPGDEQFF. CDR3 DNA: TGTGCCAGCAGCCACCTTCGAGCGGGAGGGCCGGGGGATGAGCAGTTCTTC.